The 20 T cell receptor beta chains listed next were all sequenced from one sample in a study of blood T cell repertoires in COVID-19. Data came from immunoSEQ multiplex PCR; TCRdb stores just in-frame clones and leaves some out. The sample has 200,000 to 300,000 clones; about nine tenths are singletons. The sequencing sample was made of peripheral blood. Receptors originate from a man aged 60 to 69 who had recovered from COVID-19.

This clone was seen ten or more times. The CDR3 DNA reads TGCGCCAGCAGCTTGGCTCCAGGGGAATTTGAAGCTTTCTTT. Translation: CASSLAPGEFEAFF. The V call is TRBV5-1, the J call TRBJ1-1, with D tentatively TRBD1 (6 bases). This CDR3 is 14 amino acids long. Germline CDR1 SGHRS, CDR2 YFSETQ. Deletions cut 0 bases from V and 7 bases from J, with 13 bases between.

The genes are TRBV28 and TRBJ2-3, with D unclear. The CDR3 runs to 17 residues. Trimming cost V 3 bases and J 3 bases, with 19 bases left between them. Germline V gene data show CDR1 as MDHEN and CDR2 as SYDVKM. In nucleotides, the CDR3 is TGTGCCAGCAGTTTGAACGGTCCGGTTCATTTTACAGATACGCAGTATTTT. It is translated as CASSLNGPVHFTDTQYF.

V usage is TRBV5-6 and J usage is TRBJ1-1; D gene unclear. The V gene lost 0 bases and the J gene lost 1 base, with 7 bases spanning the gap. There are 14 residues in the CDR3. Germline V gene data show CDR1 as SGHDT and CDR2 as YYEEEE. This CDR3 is CASSLDSWNTEAFF. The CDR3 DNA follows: TGTGCCAGCAGCTTGGACAGCTGGAACACTGAAGCTTTCTTT.

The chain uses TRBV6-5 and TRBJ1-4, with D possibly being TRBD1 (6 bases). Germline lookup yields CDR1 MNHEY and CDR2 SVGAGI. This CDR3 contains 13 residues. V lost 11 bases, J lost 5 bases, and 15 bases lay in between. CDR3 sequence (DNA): TGTGCCGTATCGGACAGAAGAAATGAAAAACTGTTTTTT. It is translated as CAVSDRRNEKLFF.

The CDR3 nucleotides read TGTGCCAGCAGCGGCTTGTTCAGCTCTGGAAACACCATATATTTT. Its translation: CASSGLFSSGNTIYF. This chain connects TRBV9 to TRBJ1-3; D is uncertain. Germline-derived CDR1 and CDR2 are SGDLS and YYNGEE. The CDR3 is made up of 15 amino acids. The ends were cut back, 3 bases at V and 0 bases at J, with 10 bases in the middle.

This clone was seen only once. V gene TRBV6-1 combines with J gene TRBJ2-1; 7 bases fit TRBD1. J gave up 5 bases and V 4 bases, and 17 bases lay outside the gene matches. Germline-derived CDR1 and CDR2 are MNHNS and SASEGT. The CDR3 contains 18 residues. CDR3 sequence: CASSAPGTAPPGHNEQFF. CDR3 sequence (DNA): TGTGCCAGCAGTGCGCCCGGGACAGCACCTCCGGGGCACAATGAGCAGTTCTTC.

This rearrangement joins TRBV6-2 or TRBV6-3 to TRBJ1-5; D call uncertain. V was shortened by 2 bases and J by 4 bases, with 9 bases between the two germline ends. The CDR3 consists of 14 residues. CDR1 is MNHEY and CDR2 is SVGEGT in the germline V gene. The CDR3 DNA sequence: TGTGCCAGCAGTTACAGTAACAGTAATCAGCCCCAGCATTTT. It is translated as CASSYSNSNQPQHF.

The CDR3 nucleotides read TGTGCCAGCAGCGTAGCGGGGGGGCCTTCCGATACGCAGTATTTT. Protein: CASSVAGGPSDTQYF. This chain joins TRBV5-4 and TRBJ2-3, with 11 bases aligning to TRBD2. Trimming removed 4 bases from V and 6 bases from J; junction bases left unmatched: 7. CDR3 length: 15 residues. Germline loops: CDR1 SGHNT, CDR2 YYREEE (reference sequence).

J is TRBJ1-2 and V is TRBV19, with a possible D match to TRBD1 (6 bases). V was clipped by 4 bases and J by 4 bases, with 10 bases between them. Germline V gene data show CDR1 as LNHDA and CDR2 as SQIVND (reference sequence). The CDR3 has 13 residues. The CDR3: CASSRDIGYGYTF. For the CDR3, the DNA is TGTGCCAGTAGTAGGGACATCGGCTATGGCTACACCTTC.

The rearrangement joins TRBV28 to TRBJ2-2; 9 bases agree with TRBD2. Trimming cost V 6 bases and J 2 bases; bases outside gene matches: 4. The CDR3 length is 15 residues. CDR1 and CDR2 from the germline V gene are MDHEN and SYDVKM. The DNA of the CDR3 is TGTGCCAGCAGGCTTAGCGGGGGAAACACCGGGGAGCTGTTTTTT. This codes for CASRLSGGNTGELFF.

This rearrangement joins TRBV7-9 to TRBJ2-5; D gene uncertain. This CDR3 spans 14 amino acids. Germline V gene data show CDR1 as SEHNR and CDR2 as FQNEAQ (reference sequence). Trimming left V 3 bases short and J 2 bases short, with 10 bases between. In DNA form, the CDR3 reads TGTGCCAGCAGCTTGCCACTACTACAAGAGACCCAGTACTTC. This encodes CASSLPLLQETQYF.

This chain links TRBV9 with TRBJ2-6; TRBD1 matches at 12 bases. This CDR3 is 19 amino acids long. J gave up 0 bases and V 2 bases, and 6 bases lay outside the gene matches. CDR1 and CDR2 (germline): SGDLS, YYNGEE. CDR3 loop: CASSVGQGAPLSGANVLTF. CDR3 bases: TGTGCCAGCAGCGTGGGACAGGGGGCCCCCCTCTCTGGGGCCAACGTCCTGACTTTC.

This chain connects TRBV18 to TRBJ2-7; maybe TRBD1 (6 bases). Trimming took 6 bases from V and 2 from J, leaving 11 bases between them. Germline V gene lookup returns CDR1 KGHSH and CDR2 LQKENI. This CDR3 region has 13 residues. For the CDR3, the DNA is TGTGCCAGCTCCTATGGGGGCCCCTACGAGCAGTACGTC. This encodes CASSYGGPYEQYV.

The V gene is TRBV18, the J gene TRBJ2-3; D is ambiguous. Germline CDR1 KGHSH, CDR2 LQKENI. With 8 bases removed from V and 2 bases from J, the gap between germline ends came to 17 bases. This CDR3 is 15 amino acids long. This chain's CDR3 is CASTNLPRFTDTQYF. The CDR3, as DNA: TGTGCCAGCACGAACCTGCCGCGGTTCACAGATACGCAGTATTTT.

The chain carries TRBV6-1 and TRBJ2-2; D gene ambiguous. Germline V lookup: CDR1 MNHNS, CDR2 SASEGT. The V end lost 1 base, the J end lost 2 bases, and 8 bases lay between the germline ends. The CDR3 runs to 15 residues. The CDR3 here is CASSEVERNTGELFF. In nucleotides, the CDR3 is TGTGCCAGCAGTGAAGTTGAGAGAAACACCGGGGAGCTGTTTTTT.

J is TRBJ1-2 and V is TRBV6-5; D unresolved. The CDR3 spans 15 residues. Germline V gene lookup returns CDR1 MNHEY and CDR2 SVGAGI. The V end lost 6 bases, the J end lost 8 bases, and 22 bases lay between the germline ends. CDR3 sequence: CASSRRELRGDGYTF. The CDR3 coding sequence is TGTGCCAGCAGCCGGAGGGAATTACGGGGAGACGGCTACACCTTC.

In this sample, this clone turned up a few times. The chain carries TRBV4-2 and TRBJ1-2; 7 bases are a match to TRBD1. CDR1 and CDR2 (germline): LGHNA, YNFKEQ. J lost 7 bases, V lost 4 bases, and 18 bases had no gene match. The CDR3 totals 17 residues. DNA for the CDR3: TGTGCCAGCAGCCTCCCCGGGGCAGGGGGAGTTTCGCGTGGCTACACCTTC. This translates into CASSLPGAGGVSRGYTF.

CDR3 DNA: TGTGCCAGCAGTATAGGGGCGTACCAGCCCCAGCATTTT. It is translated as CASSIGAYQPQHF. The rearrangement links TRBV12-3 or TRBV12-4 to TRBJ1-5, with D possibly matching TRBD1 (5 bases). Between the trimmed V and J ends, which lost 5 bases and 7 bases, there was a span of 12 bases. The CDR3 contains 13 residues.

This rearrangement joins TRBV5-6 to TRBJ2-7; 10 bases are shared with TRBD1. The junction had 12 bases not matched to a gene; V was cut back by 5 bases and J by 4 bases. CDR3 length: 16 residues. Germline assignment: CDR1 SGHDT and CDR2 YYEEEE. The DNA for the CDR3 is TGTGCCAGCAGTAAACCGCGTCGACAGGGGGCTTACGAGCAGTACGTC. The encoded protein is CASSKPRRQGAYEQYV.

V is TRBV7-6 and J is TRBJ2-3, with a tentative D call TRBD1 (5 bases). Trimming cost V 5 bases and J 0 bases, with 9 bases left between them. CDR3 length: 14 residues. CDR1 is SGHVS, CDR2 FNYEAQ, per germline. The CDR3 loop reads CASSNGASTDTQYF. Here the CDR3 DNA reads TGTGCCAGCAGCAATGGGGCTAGCACAGATACGCAGTATTTT.